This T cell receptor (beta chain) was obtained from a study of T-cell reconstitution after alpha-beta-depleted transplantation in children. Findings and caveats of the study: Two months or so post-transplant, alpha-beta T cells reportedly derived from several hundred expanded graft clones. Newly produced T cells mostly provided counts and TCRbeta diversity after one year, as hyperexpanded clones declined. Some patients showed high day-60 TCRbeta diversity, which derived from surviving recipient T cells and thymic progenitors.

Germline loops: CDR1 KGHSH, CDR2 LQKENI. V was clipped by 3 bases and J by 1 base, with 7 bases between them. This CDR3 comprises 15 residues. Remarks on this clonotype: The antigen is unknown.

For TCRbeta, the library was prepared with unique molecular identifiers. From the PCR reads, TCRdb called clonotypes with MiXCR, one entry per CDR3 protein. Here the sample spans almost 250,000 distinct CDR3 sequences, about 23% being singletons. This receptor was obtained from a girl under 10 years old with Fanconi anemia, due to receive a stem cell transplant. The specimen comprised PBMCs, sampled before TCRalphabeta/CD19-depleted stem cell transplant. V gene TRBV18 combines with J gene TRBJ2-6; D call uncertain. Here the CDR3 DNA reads TGTGCCAGCTCACCCCCCCCGTCTGGGGCCAACGTCCTGACTTTC. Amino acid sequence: CASSPPPSGANVLTF.